The rows below give T cell receptor beta chains drawn from one sample of a study of T cells in Graves' hyperthyroidism and ophthalmopathy. TCRdb used MiXCR to reprocess the multiplex PCR reads, holding one entry per CDR3 protein. The sample yields about 96,000 distinct CDR3 sequences, over 50% seen once. The sample comprised blood. These TCRs come from a woman aged 40 to 50 with Graves' hyperthyroidism. Both conserved end residues are part of each CDR3. Fields, in order: V gene, CDR3 length, D gene, CDR3 protein. The D gene is left open where the match is weak.

>TRBV5-6|15|.
CASGRGRDRIYEQYF
>TRBV7-2|13|TRBD1
CASSFNLDRVAFF
>TRBV29-1|14|TRBD2
CSVDGASGRETQYF
>TRBV29-1|13|TRBD1
CSAGTGDAYEQYF
>TRBV6-6|11|TRBD1
CASGLGTGLYF
>TRBV2|14|TRBD1
CASSPETGDEKLFF
>TRBV15|15|.
CATSSPGTDNSPLHF
>TRBV6-1|13|.
CAAGASGGSPLRF
>TRBV11-1|14|.
CASTWEGGNQPRHF
>TRBV20-1|14|.
CSASLNREQYGYTF
>TRBV12-3/TRBV12-4|14|TRBD1
CASTSDRVGQPQHF
>TRBV13|15|.
CASSYYRDSTDTQYF
>TRBV7-9|12|TRBD1
CASSRQQGAVTF
>TRBV7-9|12|TRBD1
CASRRQGANQYF
>TRBV27|14|.
CASGDTGPRSTIYF
>TRBV30|14|.
CAWTPRGTNYGYTF
>TRBV15|15|.
CATSRDRSKQETQYF
>TRBV29-1|12|.
CSVGAGGSPLHF
>TRBV9|14|.
CASPRRGDTDTQYF
>TRBV7-9|13|TRBD1
CASSLQGENEQYF
>TRBV2|24|.
CASNSGRSTDRKGMWRLSNQPQHF
>TRBV7-9|14|.
CASSPPGQNTEAFF
>TRBV10-3|12|TRBD1
CAIRQGVTEAFF
>TRBV5-4|14|.
CASSSSTANAEAFF
>TRBV10-2|13|TRBD2
CASTPLAGDEQFF
>TRBV7-9|15|.
CASSLGGGPGNTIYF
>TRBV7-9|16|.
CASSSPAGAGNEKLFF
>TRBV7-4|13|.
CASSFSGSTEAFF
>TRBV24-1|13|.
CATSRASNQPQHF
>TRBV9|11|.
CASSVGGTQYF
>TRBV11-2|16|TRBD1
CASSSQGARLGTEAFF
>TRBV5-1|13|.
CASSFSENTEAFF
>TRBV12-3/TRBV12-4|14|TRBD1
CASSFQDRGFQQYF
>TRBV20-1|15|TRBD2
CSASPSGRGTGELFF
>TRBV5-1|15|.
CASSSRSAGANVLTF
>TRBV4-2|16|TRBD2
CASSQVGTSGSYEQYF
>TRBV29-1|12|.
CSFPGGAGGTFF
>TRBV7-2|13|.
CASSLQNQETQYF
>TRBV29-1|11|.
CSPMTGYGYTF
>TRBV15|16|.
CVTSRGRGGGEETQYF
>TRBV2|15|TRBD1
CASSGSGGAGDEQYF
>TRBV7-8|16|TRBD1
CASSLDGRGGDQPQHF
>TRBV7-9|14|TRBD1
CASSYGQGGETQYF
>TRBV10-3|12|TRBD1
CATVDRVNGYTF
>TRBV2|12|.
CASSEQGNEQYF
>TRBV7-2|16|TRBD1
CASSLDPGQVAYEQYF
>TRBV7-2|14|.
CASRPSGVGYGYTF
>TRBV7-2|12|.
CASSFIGQPQHF
>TRBV24-1|14|.
CATSQMGPGETQYF
>TRBV20-1|14|.
CSARSLGGFYEQYF
>TRBV2|13|.
CATQTAPRSPLHF
>TRBV20-1|16|TRBD1
CSARDGTGGSNSPLHF
>TRBV7-2|14|.
CASSLQGPNTEAFF